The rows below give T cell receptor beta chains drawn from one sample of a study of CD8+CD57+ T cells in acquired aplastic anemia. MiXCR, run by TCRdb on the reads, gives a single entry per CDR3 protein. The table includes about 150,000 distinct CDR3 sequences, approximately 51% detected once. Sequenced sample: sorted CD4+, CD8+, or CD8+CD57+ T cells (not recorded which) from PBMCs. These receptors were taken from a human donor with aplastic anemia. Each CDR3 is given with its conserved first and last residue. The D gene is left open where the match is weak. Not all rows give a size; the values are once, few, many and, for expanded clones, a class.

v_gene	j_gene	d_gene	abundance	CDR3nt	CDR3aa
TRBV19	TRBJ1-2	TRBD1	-	TGTGCCAGTAGTATAGGACAGGGCCCTGGCTACACCTTC	CASSIGQGPGYTF
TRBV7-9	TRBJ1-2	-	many	TGTGCCAGCAGCCCAGCGGGATCCTATGGCTACACCTTC	CASSPAGSYGYTF
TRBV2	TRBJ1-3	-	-	TGTGCCAGCAGTGAAACCCGGGCCAGCATATATTTT	CASSETRASIYF
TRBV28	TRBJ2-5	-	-	TGTGCCAGCAGTCCTGTGTCATCAAAGAAAGAGACCCAGTACTTC	CASSPVSSKKETQYF
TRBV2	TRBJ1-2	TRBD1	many	TGTGCCAGCAGTGAATCAGGGGGTGGCTACACCTTC	CASSESGGGYTF
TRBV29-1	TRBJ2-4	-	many	TGCAGCGTTGGGGGCAACCTAGCCAAAAACATTCAGTACTTC	CSVGGNLAKNIQYF
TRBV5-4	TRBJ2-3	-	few	TGTGCCAGCGGTCCCCGAGGCACAGATACGCAGTATTTT	CASGPRGTDTQYF
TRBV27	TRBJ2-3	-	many	TGTGCCAGCAGTTTACGCCCAGGGGATACGCAGTATTTT	CASSLRPGDTQYF
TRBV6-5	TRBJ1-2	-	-	TGTGCCAGCAGTTACTCGTACAGGGAGCTCTATGGCTACACCTTC	CASSYSYRELYGYTF
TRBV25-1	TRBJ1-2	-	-	TGTGCCAGCAGGTACAATCTGGGCTACACCTTC	CASRYNLGYTF
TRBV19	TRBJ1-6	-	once	TGTGCCAGTACCATGACGGGTACCTATAATTCACCCCTCCACTTT	CASTMTGTYNSPLHF
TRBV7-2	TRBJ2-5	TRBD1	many	TGTGCCAGCAGCTTAGGAAGATTACAGGGGGCGAGGGAGACCCAGTACTTC	CASSLGRLQGARETQYF
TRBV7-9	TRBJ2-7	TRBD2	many	TGTGCCAGCAGCTTAGGGGGAACCGGGACTATACGCGAGCAGTACTTC	CASSLGGTGTIREQYF